This T cell receptor beta chain was captured by sequencing in a study of blood T cell repertoires in COVID-19. Study details: COVID-19 samples collected from the United States, Italy and Spain covered acute and convalescent phases.

In the source study's methods: Reference gene primer amplification in the assay estimated nucleated cell counts. Libraries were prepared by immunoSEQ multiplex PCR; TCRdb keeps only in-frame clonotypes and omits some of them. The DNA was the basis for D and trimming; V, J and clone size are from that table. Here the sample spans around 220,000 clones, just over 90% being singletons. Per germline, CDR1 MNHEY and CDR2 SVGAGI. V lost 6 bases and J lost 1; bases outside the gene matches: 8. The CDR3 sequence is 15 residues long. This clone occurred once. Participant-reported clinical history was the basis for cohort assignment.

This clonotype was sampled from a woman between 18 and 29 years old who had recovered from COVID-19. What was sequenced was PBMCs or T cells enriched from blood (not recorded which). The chain combines TRBV6-5 with TRBJ1-1; 7 nucleotides line up with TRBD1. The chain's CDR3 is CASSRQGRTNTEAFF. DNA for the CDR3: TGTGCCAGCAGCAGACAGGGTAGGACGAACACTGAAGCTTTCTTT.